The 29 T cell receptor beta chains given below trace back to one sample, sequenced in a study of shared clonotypes between healthy human individuals. Some clones are missing from TCRdb's copy, which holds only in-frame ones; the method was immunoSEQ multiplex PCR. The sample shows roughly 450,000 clones, about four fifths of them seen only once. Sequencing input: PBMCs. Receptors were obtained from a middle-aged woman in good health. Some clones in this sample may be carry-over from other donors' samples.

This chain connects TRBV18 to TRBJ2-7, with a tentative D call TRBD1 (6 bases). CDR3 length: 14 amino acids. CDR1 and CDR2 from the germline V gene are KGHSH and LQKENI. V was shortened by 3 bases and J by 5 bases, with 14 bases between the two germline ends. CDR3 sequence (DNA): TGTGCCAGCTCACCGGGACAACCACCCCACGAGCAGTACTTC. It codes for CASSPGQPPHEQYF.

The chain employs TRBV28 and TRBJ2-1; 8 bases agree with TRBD2. Germline V CDR1 and CDR2: MDHEN, SYDVKM. The trim removed 7 bases at V and 8 bases at J, leaving 16 bases unmatched. This CDR3 is 16 amino acids long. CDR3 DNA: TGTGCCAGCACGACGCGCGCGGGAGGATATGTCGATGAGCAGTTCTTC. It codes for CASTTRAGGYVDEQFF. The full variable domain, completed using reference TRBV28 and TRBJ2-1, is DVKVTQSSRYLVKRTGEKVFLECVQDMDHENMFWYRQDPGLGLRLIYFSYDVKMKEKGDIPEGYSVSREKKERFSLILESASTNQTSMYLCASTTRAGGYVDEQFFGPGTRLTVL.

This chain connects TRBV18 to TRBJ2-1; D is ambiguous. The CDR3 length is 12 residues. Germline V lookup: CDR1 KGHSH, CDR2 LQKENI. The V and J ends lost 3 bases and 8 bases respectively, with 8 bases between them. The CDR3 reads CASSPGRYEQFF. In DNA, the CDR3 is TGTGCCAGCTCACCTGGGCGGTATGAGCAGTTCTTC.

The chain has TRBV9 and TRBJ1-1; TRBD1 might be the D (5 bases). Trimming cost V 5 bases and J 0 bases, with 8 bases left between them. Germline loops: CDR1 SGDLS, CDR2 YYNGEE. The CDR3 runs 13 residues. The CDR3 DNA reads TGTGCCAGCAGTAGACAGCTGAACACTGAAGCTTTCTTT. Its protein product is CASSRQLNTEAFF.

The chain employs TRBV6-5 and TRBJ2-2; D unclear. Trimming shortened V by 7 bases and J by 4 bases, and 16 bases separated the two germline ends. Germline loops: CDR1 MNHEY, CDR2 SVGAGI. CDR3 size: 15 residues. This CDR3 is CASTLRYRGTGELFF. The CDR3 region has the DNA TGTGCCAGCACTCTCCGGTACAGAGGCACCGGGGAGCTGTTTTTT.

The gene calls are TRBV29-1 and TRBJ1-2; D gene uncertain. Looked up from germline, CDR1 is SQVTM and CDR2 is ANQGSEA. V was trimmed by 6 bases and J by 7 bases, leaving 21 bases between them. This CDR3 is built from 14 residues. This chain's CDR3 is CSVGSGAVIGGYTF. As DNA, the CDR3 is TGCAGCGTCGGCTCTGGAGCAGTTATAGGTGGCTACACCTTC.

CDR3 sequence: CASSPPGDETQYF. The CDR3 DNA reads as TGTGCCAGCAGTCCTCCCGGCGACGAGACCCAGTACTTC. This chain uses TRBV6-5 with TRBJ2-5; D gene ambiguous. V was cut by 5 bases and J by 5 bases, with 12 bases left in between. The CDR3 totals 13 residues. Germline CDR1 and CDR2: MNHEY and SVGAGI.

The rearrangement links TRBV28 to TRBJ2-7, with D perhaps matching TRBD1 (6 bases). There are 14 residues in the CDR3. The V and J ends lost 2 bases and 3 bases respectively, with 11 bases between them. Looked up from germline, CDR1 is MDHEN and CDR2 is SYDVKM. The CDR3 here is CASSLLQGNYEQYF. CDR3 DNA: TGTGCCAGCAGTTTACTCCAGGGGAACTACGAGCAGTACTTC. Together with reference TRBV28 and TRBJ2-7, the CDR3 gives the full variable domain: DVKVTQSSRYLVKRTGEKVFLECVQDMDHENMFWYRQDPGLGLRLIYFSYDVKMKEKGDIPEGYSVSREKKERFSLILESASTNQTSMYLCASSLLQGNYEQYFGPGTRLTVT.

This chain links TRBV30 with TRBJ2-1; 7 bases match TRBD2. CDR1 is GTSNPN and CDR2 is SVGIG in the germline V gene (reference sequence). J was trimmed by 6 bases and V by 5 bases; bases with no gene match: 10. CDR3 length: 14 amino acids. CDR3 DNA sequence: TGTGCCTGGGGGGCGGGGGTTGAAACCAATGAGCAGTTCTTC. Amino acid sequence: CAWGAGVETNEQFF. The full variable domain, in which reference TRBV30 and TRBJ2-1 provide the parts outside the CDR3, is SQTIHQWPATLVQPVGSPLSLECTVEGTSNPNLYWYRQAAGRGLQLLFYSVGIGQISSEVPQNLSASRPQDRQFILSSKKLLLSDSGFYLCAWGAGVETNEQFFGPGTRLTVL.

The chain recombines TRBV6-1 with TRBJ2-7; either TRBD1 or TRBD2 may supply D (5 bases each). The CDR3 sequence is 13 residues long. Between the trimmed V and J ends, which lost 2 bases and 3 bases, there was a span of 8 bases. Germline loops: CDR1 MNHNS, CDR2 SASEGT. CDR3 DNA sequence: TGTGCCAGCAGTGAATCGGGACGCTACGAGCAGTACTTC. Amino acids: CASSESGRYEQYF.

The rearrangement links TRBV5-1 to TRBJ2-5; 9 bases match TRBD2. Germline loops: CDR1 SGHRS, CDR2 YFSETQ. Trimming at V came to 4 bases and at J to 4 bases, leaving 11 bases not matched to a gene. The CDR3 has 16 residues. The chain's CDR3 is CASSPIAGAGGETQYF. As DNA, the CDR3 is TGCGCCAGCAGCCCAATAGCGGGAGCCGGGGGAGAGACCCAGTACTTC.

The chain has TRBV5-6 and TRBJ1-2; D unclear. This CDR3 comprises 13 residues. Germline V gene lookup returns CDR1 SGHDT and CDR2 YYEEEE. The V and J ends lost 0 bases and 3 bases respectively, with 6 bases between them. CDR3 sequence (DNA): TGTGCCAGCAGCTTGGAGAGTGACTATGGCTACACCTTC. Translation gives CASSLESDYGYTF.

This chain uses TRBV9 with TRBJ2-1; D is perhaps TRBD1 or TRBD2 (6 bases each). V gave up 2 bases and J gave up 7 bases, with 16 bases separating them. Germline lookup yields CDR1 SGDLS and CDR2 YYNGEE. The CDR3 runs 15 residues. The DNA for the CDR3 is TGTGCCAGCAGCGTGGGTGGGGGGCAGCCTAATGAGCAGTTCTTC. The encoded protein is CASSVGGGQPNEQFF.

Worth noting for this clone: Within the sample, other DNA sequences also encode this same CDR3. This rearrangement joins TRBV10-3 to TRBJ2-7, with D hard to call. CDR3 size: 14 residues. V was pared by 3 bases and J by 1 base, with 10 bases between. CDR1 ENHRY and CDR2 SYGVKD come from the germline V gene. CDR3 sequence: CAISDPRSSYEQYF. As DNA, the CDR3 is TGTGCCATCAGTGATCCCCGGTCTTCCTACGAGCAGTACTTC.

The chain combines TRBV11-2 with TRBJ1-3, with D possibly matching TRBD1 (5 bases). The V end was cut by 5 bases, the J end by 0 bases, with 14 bases between. Germline CDR1 and CDR2: SGHAT and FQNNGV. The CDR3 runs 16 residues. CDR3 residues: CASSRQGGNSGNTIYF. The CDR3 DNA is TGTGCCAGCAGCCGTCAGGGAGGGAACTCTGGAAACACCATATATTTT.

V is TRBV19 and J is TRBJ1-1; D is undetermined. Trimming removed 8 bases at V and 1 base at J, with 8 bases between. The CDR3 extends over 12 amino acids. Germline CDR1 is LNHDA and CDR2 is SQIVND (reference sequence). CDR3 amino acids: CASADGNTEAFF. CDR3 nucleotide sequence: TGTGCCAGTGCCGACGGGAACACTGAAGCTTTCTTT.

V usage is TRBV11-2 and J usage is TRBJ1-1; D is unresolved. The CDR3 is made up of 14 amino acids. Germline CDR1 and CDR2: SGHAT and FQNNGV. V lost 4 bases to trimming and J lost 4 bases, with 13 bases between them. The DNA of the CDR3 is TGTGCCAGCAGCTCCGGGAGCCGCGGCACTGAAGCTTTCTTT. Translating gives CASSSGSRGTEAFF.

V gene TRBV28 combines with J gene TRBJ1-2, with 9 positions matching TRBD1. V was clipped by 6 bases and J by 5 bases; unmatched bases: 16. Germline V gives CDR1 MDHEN, CDR2 SYDVKM. The CDR3 contains 17 residues. The CDR3 here is CASSPPQGQGPGYGYTF. The CDR3 region has the DNA TGTGCCAGCAGCCCGCCCCAAGGACAGGGGCCGGGGTATGGCTACACCTTC.

This chain uses TRBV13 with TRBJ2-3; 10 nucleotides align to TRBD2. CDR1 is PRHDT and CDR2 is FYEKMQ in the germline V gene (reference sequence). There are 14 residues in the CDR3. The V segment lost 8 bases and the J segment 5 bases; nucleotides outside the gene matches: 7. The CDR3 DNA sequence: TGTGCCAGCGACCTAGCGGGAGTTCAAGATACGCAGTATTTT. Translated: CASDLAGVQDTQYF.

The chain employs TRBV28 and TRBJ1-2; D is perhaps TRBD1 (5 bases). The CDR3 contains 12 residues. V was shortened by 5 bases and J by 8 bases, with 12 bases between the two germline ends. Per the germline V gene, CDR1 is MDHEN and CDR2 is SYDVKM. The CDR3 sequence: CASSPQGPGYTF. CDR3 in DNA: TGTGCCAGCAGTCCGCAGGGTCCGGGCTACACCTTC.

This chain connects TRBV30 to TRBJ2-5, with 7 nucleotides matching TRBD1. The J call may be incorrect, as the DNA end agrees better with TRBJ2-7. The CDR3 consists of 11 residues. The V gene's germline CDR1 is GTSNPN and CDR2 SVGIG (reference sequence). The CDR3 region has the DNA TGTGCCTGGAACAGGGGCTACGAGCAGTACTTC. Translated, it gives CAWNRGYEQYF.

CDR3: CASSRTGQRNEKLFF. The DNA for the CDR3 is TGCGCCAGCAGCCGAACGGGACAGCGTAATGAAAAACTGTTTTTT. The chain employs TRBV5-1 and TRBJ1-4, with 7 positions matching TRBD1. The CDR3 totals 15 residues. J gave up 4 bases and V 4 bases, and 7 bases lay outside the gene matches. Germline V gene data show CDR1 as SGHRS and CDR2 as YFSETQ.

J is TRBJ2-2 and V is TRBV7-2; D gene unclear. The germline V gene encodes CDR1 SGHTA and CDR2 FQGNSA. The V end was cut by 2 bases, the J end by 4 bases, with 8 bases between. This CDR3 comprises 14 residues. The CDR3 DNA reads TGTGCCAGCAGCTTACTTTTGACCACCGGGGAGCTGTTTTTT. This codes for CASSLLLTTGELFF. Variable domain in full (rest from reference TRBV7-2 and TRBJ2-2): GAGVSQSPSNKVTEKGKDVELRCDPISGHTALYWYRQSLGQGLEFLIYFQGNSAPDKSGLPSDRFSAERTGGSVSTLTIQRTQQEDSAVYLCASSLLLTTGELFFGEGSRLTVL.

This chain connects TRBV5-5 to TRBJ1-4; D uncertain. The V end was cut by 5 bases, the J end by 7 bases, with 12 bases between. The germline CDR1 and CDR2 sequences are SGHKS and YYEKEE (reference sequence). The CDR3 extends over 13 amino acids. The CDR3 DNA reads as TGTGCCAGCAGTCGGGGATCCGGTGAAAAACTGTTTTTT. It specifies CASSRGSGEKLFF.

The chain joins TRBV7-3 to TRBJ2-1, with D hard to call. The CDR3 runs 13 residues. CDR1 SGHTA and CDR2 FQGTGA come from the germline V gene. V was pared by 3 bases and J by 5 bases, with 8 bases between. As DNA, the CDR3 is TGTGCCAGCAGCTTCAGTATCAACAATGAGCAGTTCTTC. Amino acids: CASSFSINNEQFF. Filled out from reference TRBV7-3 and TRBJ2-1, the complete variable domain reads GAGVSQTPSNKVTEKGKYVELRCDPISGHTALYWYRQSLGQGPEFLIYFQGTGAADDSGLPNDRFFAVRPEGSVSTLKIQRTERGDSAVYLCASSFSINNEQFFGPGTRLTVL.

This clone was seen a few times. The chain couples TRBV7-9 to TRBJ1-4; a weak D match, TRBD1 (6 bases). The CDR3 contains 14 residues. The germline CDR1 and CDR2 sequences are SEHNR and FQNEAQ (reference sequence). Trimming stripped 5 bases from V and 8 bases from J, with 15 bases between. CDR3 loop: CASSIRGRREKLFF. The CDR3 bases are TGTGCCAGCAGCATTCGGGGGCGGAGGGAAAAACTGTTTTTT.

This clone was detected only a few times. This chain links TRBV19 with TRBJ1-1; D remains ambiguous. CDR1 and CDR2 from the germline V gene are LNHDA and SQIVND (reference sequence). CDR3 length: 12 residues. Between the trimmed V and J ends, which lost 4 bases and 5 bases, there was a span of 8 bases. CDR3 region: CASSRIKTEAFF. CDR3 DNA sequence: TGTGCCAGTAGTAGAATAAAGACTGAAGCTTTCTTT.

V usage is TRBV25-1 and J usage is TRBJ2-6; D is ambiguous. The CDR3 spans 17 residues. V was pared by 0 bases and J by 0 bases, with 9 bases between. CDR1 is MGHDK and CDR2 is SYGVNS in the germline V gene. The CDR3 region has the DNA TGTGCCAGCAGTGAATATGGTAGCAACTCTGGGGCCAACGTCCTGACTTTC. Translated: CASSEYGSNSGANVLTF.

The chain couples TRBV9 to TRBJ2-7, with TRBD2 matching over 7 bases. The V gene end was trimmed by 3 bases and the J gene end by 1 base; junction bases not matched to a gene: 13. The CDR3 is 17 amino acids. CDR1 and CDR2 (germline): SGDLS, YYNGEE. CDR3 amino acids: CASSDRLAGDPSYEQYF. The CDR3 DNA is TGTGCCAGCAGCGACAGACTAGCTGGAGACCCATCCTACGAGCAGTACTTC.